The clone carrying this T cell receptor (beta chain) was seen more than once but under ten times. The sample originates from a study of blood T cell repertoires in COVID-19. Looking at the study overall: COVID-19 samples, acute and convalescent, were from the United States, Italy and Spain. PBMCs, B-cell-depleted T cells, or T cells provided the cDNA or gDNA that made up the material.

Germline V gives CDR1 SGHDT, CDR2 YYEEEE. This CDR3 spans 13 amino acids. Losses at the gene ends were 4 bases for V and 7 bases for J; bases not matched to a gene: 5. As originally analysed: The assay estimated nucleated cells by amplifying reference gene primers. Sequencing was performed with immunoSEQ multiplex PCR; in TCRdb, only in-frame clones are kept and a portion is missing. V and J calls and clone size are those listed in that table; D and trimming were worked out from the DNA. The sample lists some 130,000 clones, 60% to 80% occurring once. This TCR was sampled from a man in his 60s who had recovered from COVID-19. The genes are TRBV5-6 and TRBJ2-1, with 7 bases fitting TRBD1. The specimen was peripheral blood. The CDR3 is CASSLGTANEQFF. The CDR3 nucleotides are TGTGCCAGCAGCCTCGGGACAGCAAATGAGCAGTTCTTC. The full variable domain, with the rest looked up from reference TRBV5-6 and TRBJ2-1, is DAGVTQSPTHLIKTRGQQVTLRCSPKSGHDTVSWYQQALGQGPQFIFQYYEEEERQRGNFPDRFSGHQFPNYSSELNVNALLLGDSALYLCASSLGTANEQFFGPGTRLTVL.